This paragraph covers one T cell receptor beta chain sequence. The antigen this receptor binds is unknown. Per-nucleotide qualities are absent, and no much larger clonotype sits a single base away. The sample originates from a study of shared clonotypes between healthy human individuals (TCRdb year 2020). Context from the whole study: Three men and two women, aged 18 to 49 years, made up the cohort. The study deeply sequenced blood TCR repertoires of roughly five healthy adults to estimate repertoire size and the extent of clonotype sharing between individuals. Different laboratories and diverse techniques were used to prepare libraries and sequence TCR repertoires, to increase sequencing depth and limit assay-specific biases. Each donor's leukapheresis produced roughly between roughly 0.85 and 9.5 billion PBMCs.

TCR CDR3 regions were amplified from genomic DNA by multiplex PCR using the deep immunoSEQ assay. For each cell subset, the extracted genomic DNA was distributed evenly across all wells of several immunoSEQ 96-well plates, and each plate served as one replicate. For unsorted PBMC, each replicate PCR was loaded with around 300 ng genomic DNA, equivalent to roughly 31,000 T cell genomes. Ten immunoSEQ deep assay plates were used to sequence the unsorted PBMC genomic DNA. Purified libraries were measured with a Qubit 3.0 fluorometer, size-checked on a Bioanalyzer 2100, and measured again with the KAPA Library Quantification kit. Every immunoSEQ 96-well plate was sequenced on a separate single-read 150-cycle Illumina NextSeq 550 flow cell. On the study's bioinformatics: The immunoSEQ output contained only junctional sequences without quality scores, so filtering could not match that applied to full-length reads. To assign V/J genes and CDR3, sequences were annotated using PyIR, a Python wrapper for IgBLAST v1.9, with IMGT germline references. Reads were removed for weak V/J assignments (E-value above 1e-6), missing CDR3, stop codons, out-of-frame junctions, or ambiguous translated residues. V3J clonotypes were defined as sequences sharing an identical inferred V gene, J gene, and CDR3 amino acid sequence. Percentage overlap between repertoires was calculated by dividing the number of shared unique clonotypes by the size of the smaller repertoire. Repertoire richness was assessed with RTK rarefaction, the Chao1 estimator, and Recon v2.1 estimates of unobserved clonotypes. TCRdb mirrors the immuneACCESS table, restricted to in-frame sequences. Some clones are absent from its copies; in checked studies, under half trace to an unresolved V gene, and the reason for the others is unknown. V, J and clone size were drawn from that table, and D and trimming were deduced from the DNA. For this sample there are more than 400,000 clones; almost 80% appear just once. The ten biggest clones cover approximately 12% of the sample.

Donors were healthy HIV-negative adults with no recently reported acute infections or vaccinations. Only Caucasian adults living in Nashville, Tennessee, USA were represented among the donors. In the unsorted samples, 85 million to 100 million PBMCs were counted, and genomic DNA was extracted using the QIAamp DNA Blood Mini kit. Blood was collected by leukapheresis, and PBMCs were isolated by Ficoll-Histopaque density gradient centrifugation and then cryopreserved in liquid nitrogen vapor phase. What the study reported, not specific to this receptor: Pairwise subsampling led to the expectation that sequencing depth would affect the degree of clonotype sharing among donors. Because the study included a small number of donors, the genetic and exposure-history diversity represented was limited. Sampling was restricted to blood, and TCR repertoires in tissue are likely to differ from TCR repertoires in blood.

Between the V and J ends, shortened by 5 bases and 1 base respectively, the junction contains 7 bases. Taken from cysteine to phenylalanine, the CDR3 has 13 residues. Just CDR3 DNA is preserved here, 39 bases in frame from base 1. The germline V gene encodes CDR1 WSHSY and CDR2 SAAADI. The sample was PBMCs. The sequence links TRBV10-2 to TRBJ2-3; the D gene cannot be named for sure. This receptor was taken from a woman aged 40 to 50 in good health. Some clones in this sample may be carry-over from other donors' samples. The bases are TGCGCCAGCAGTACGGGCCGCACAGATACGCAGTATTTT. This yields the protein CASSTGRTDTQYF.